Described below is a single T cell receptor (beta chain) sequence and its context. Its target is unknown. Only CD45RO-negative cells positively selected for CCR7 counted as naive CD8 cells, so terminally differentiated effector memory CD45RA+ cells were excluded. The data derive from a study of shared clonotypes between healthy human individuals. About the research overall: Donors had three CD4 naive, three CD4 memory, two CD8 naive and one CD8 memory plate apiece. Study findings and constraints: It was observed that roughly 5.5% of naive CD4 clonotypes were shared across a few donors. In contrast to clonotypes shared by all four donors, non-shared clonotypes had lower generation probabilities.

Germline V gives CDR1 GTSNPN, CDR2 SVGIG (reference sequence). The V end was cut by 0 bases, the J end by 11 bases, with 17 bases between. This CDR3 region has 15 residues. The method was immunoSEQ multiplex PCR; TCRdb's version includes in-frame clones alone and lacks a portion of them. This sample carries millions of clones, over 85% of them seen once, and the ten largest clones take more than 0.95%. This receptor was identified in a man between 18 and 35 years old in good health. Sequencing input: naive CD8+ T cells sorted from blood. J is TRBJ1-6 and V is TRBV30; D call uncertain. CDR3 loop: CAWSVHGPGETPLHF. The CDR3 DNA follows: TGTGCCTGGAGTGTACACGGTCCCGGAGAAACACCCCTCCACTTT.